Described below is a single TCR beta chain sequence and its context. The sample comes from a study of human T cells and chemical hapten exposure. Time point: patch test 1, 2 weeks after DPC sensitization. The treatment is: therapeutic diphenylcyclopropenone sensitization with weekly scalp DPC. The CDR3 totals 16 residues. Germline assignment: CDR1 MNHNY and CDR2 SVGAGI (reference sequence). Between the trimmed V and J ends, which lost 2 bases and 4 bases, there was a span of 16 bases. TCRdb itself ran the RACE reads through MiXCR, one entry per CDR3 protein. The repertoire holds about 380,000 distinct CDR3 sequences, with more than 4.5% as singletons.

This sequence joins TRBV6-6 and TRBJ2-3; no reliable D call. The TCR sequence derives from a woman between 50 and 59 years old with alopecia areata. Some clones in this sample may be carry-over from other donors' samples. Sample: whole blood, taken in connection with sensitization to the hapten diphenylcyclopropenone (DPC). The DNA for the CDR3 is TGTGCCAGCAGTTACGGCAAGTCGCAGTCGGCAGATACGCAGTATTTT. Translated, it gives CASSYGKSQSADTQYF.